This T cell receptor (beta chain) stems from a study of T-cell reconstitution after alpha-beta-depleted transplantation in children. Unique molecular identifiers were incorporated during preparation of the TCRbeta library. MiXCR, applied by TCRdb to the PCR reads, yields one record per CDR3 protein. The profile shows approximately 400,000 distinct CDR3 sequences, 9.5% to 13% of them singletons. Germline V lookup: CDR1 MGHDK, CDR2 SYGVNS. The CDR3 covers 15 residues. V lost 3 bases to trimming and J lost 0 bases, with 8 bases between them. The rearrangement joins TRBV25-1 to TRBJ2-2, with D perhaps being TRBD1 or TRBD2 (5 bases each). The clonotype originates from a human donor who donated a stem cell graft to a child with acute myeloid leukemia. Sequencing was performed on PBMCs from the stem cell graft donor, taken from the stem cell graft. The chain's CDR3 is CASSEGRSNTGELFF. CDR3 bases: TGTGCCAGCAGTGAGGGACGTTCGAACACCGGGGAGCTGTTTTTT.